One TCR beta chain is described in this entry. This sample stems from a study of blood T cell repertoires in COVID-19. J lost 1 base, V lost 1 base, and 7 bases had no gene match. The CDR3 runs to 18 residues. From germline, CDR1 is SGHRS and CDR2 YFSETQ. The table came from immunoSEQ multiplex PCR; TCRdb's copy has only in-frame clones and leaves some out. The table includes 150,000 to 200,000 clones, roughly 87% detected once. The sequenced sample consisted of peripheral blood. This receptor was obtained from a human donor in a cohort sampled during active COVID-19. This chain connects TRBV5-1 to TRBJ2-3, with 12 bases that match TRBD2. The CDR3 reads CASSLMLAGGPGTDTQYF. CDR3 in DNA: TGCGCCAGCAGCTTGATGCTAGCGGGAGGGCCCGGCACAGATACGCAGTATTTT.